Listed below are T cell receptor beta chains from one sample, sequenced in a study of regulatory T cells in long-lasting Graves disease. TCRdb reanalysed the multiplex PCR reads using MiXCR and keeps one entry per CDR3 protein. The sample shows over 250,000 distinct CDR3 sequences, around a fifth of them seen only once. The sample in question was peripheral blood mononuclear cells (PBMCs), obtained when the disease was refractory, from a patient treated with antithyroid drugs. The origin of the receptors is a female donor with Graves disease. The CDR3 runs from the conserved cysteine through the conserved F or W. A D gene is named only where the DNA matches it firmly. Not every row has a clone size; where given, it reads once, few, many or a size class.

cdr3_aa cdr3_nt d_call j_call v_call clone_size
CASSEYTGDSNSPLHF TGTGCCAGCAGTGAATATACAGGGGACAGCAATTCACCCCTCCACTTT TRBD1 TRBJ1-6 TRBV25-1 -
CASSLVAGAPTGELFF TGTGCCAGCAGCTTAGTCGCGGGGGCGCCCACCGGGGAGCTGTTTTTT - TRBJ2-2 TRBV7-2 -
CASSLFVAGANTGELFF TGCGCCAGCAGCTTGTTTGTAGCGGGAGCGAACACCGGGGAGCTGTTTTTT TRBD2 TRBJ2-2 TRBV5-1 once
CASSYDRGTQMNAEAFF TGTGCCAGCAGTTACGATAGGGGTACACAGATGAACGCTGAAGCTTTCTTT - TRBJ1-1 TRBV6-5 -
CASSLSDSGNVADTQYF TGTGCCAGCAGTTTATCGGATAGCGGGAATGTCGCAGATACGCAGTATTTT TRBD2 TRBJ2-3 TRBV27 few
CASSWGANTGELFF TGTGCCAGCAGCTGGGGGGCGAACACCGGGGAGCTGTTTTTT - TRBJ2-2 TRBV27 many
CASSESGTANYGYTF TGCGCCAGCAGTGAGTCGGGCACAGCTAACTATGGCTACACCTTC - TRBJ1-2 TRBV10-2 -
CASRPNLRGYEQYF TGTGCCAGCAGACCAAACCTTCGGGGCTACGAGCAGTACTTC - TRBJ2-7 TRBV6-2/TRBV6-3 few
CASSIDLRGYNSPLHF TGTGCCAGTAGTATAGATCTTCGTGGCTATAATTCACCCCTCCACTTT - TRBJ1-6 TRBV19 few
CARSASGRTGGHEQYF TGTGCCCGGAGCGCGTCAGGGAGGACAGGGGGCCACGAGCAGTACTTC TRBD1 TRBJ2-7 TRBV30 -
CASRTNTGEQYF TGTGCCAGCAGAACGAATACGGGGGAGCAGTACTTC - TRBJ2-7 TRBV6-1 many
CASRLGLAGSHEQYF TGTGCCAGCAGATTGGGACTAGCGGGTTCCCACGAGCAGTACTTC TRBD2 TRBJ2-7 TRBV12-3/TRBV12-4 many
CAWSIGHGADTQYF TGTGCCTGGAGTATTGGTCACGGAGCAGATACGCAGTATTTT - TRBJ2-3 TRBV30 few
CASSGQDEQYF TGTGCCAGCAGCGGGCAGGACGAGCAGTACTTC - TRBJ2-7 TRBV13 many
CASSLTRYYEQYF TGTGCCAGCAGCTTGACTAGATACTACGAGCAGTACTTC - TRBJ2-7 TRBV7-2 -
CASSSREANIQYF TGTGCCAGCAGCTCGAGGGAGGCAAACATTCAGTACTTC - TRBJ2-4 TRBV3-1 many
CASSVGGGTEQYF TGTGCCAGCAGCGTAGGAGGAGGGACCGAGCAGTACTTC - TRBJ2-7 TRBV9 few
CASSPGGTANTGELFF TGTGCCAGCAGCCCAGGCGGGACAGCGAACACCGGGGAGCTGTTTTTT - TRBJ2-2 TRBV14 many
CASSPIAGDYSYEQYF TGTGCCAGCAGTCCAATAGCGGGAGACTACTCCTACGAGCAGTACTTC TRBD2 TRBJ2-7 TRBV28 few
CATSREPGGIEKLFF TGTGCCACCAGCAGAGAGCCAGGGGGTATTGAAAAACTGTTTTTT TRBD1 TRBJ1-4 TRBV15 many
CASSVEDMPYEQYF TGTGCCAGCAGCGTAGAGGACATGCCCTACGAGCAGTACTTC - TRBJ2-7 TRBV9 many
CASSQTGQGLDEQYF TGTGCCAGCTCACAAACGGGACAGGGCTTGGACGAGCAGTACTTC TRBD1 TRBJ2-7 TRBV18 many
CASSASVGGYGYTF TGTGCCAGCAGTGCCTCAGTTGGGGGCTATGGCTACACCTTC - TRBJ1-2 TRBV27 -